Listed here are 18 T cell receptor beta chains from one sample, sequenced in a study of sequential checkpoint blockade in melanoma. The protocol was immunoSEQ multiplex PCR, while the TCRdb copy is restricted to in-frame clones and leaves out a portion. The table has about 19,000 clones, roughly 73% seen once; the top ten hold under 5%. As for treatment: randomized to nivolumab then ipilimumab (arm A) or the reverse (arm B). The sample was tumor tissue (inferred from file names), taken from a patient given nivolumab and ipilimumab in sequence. The origin of the receptors is a human donor with melanoma.

CDR3 region: CASSMTPRATNTGELFF. DNA of the CDR3: TGTGCCAGTAGTATGACCCCCAGAGCGACGAACACCGGGGAGCTGTTTTTT. This chain connects TRBV19 to TRBJ2-2; D unresolved. The CDR3 runs to 17 residues. CDR1 is LNHDA, CDR2 SQIVND, per germline (reference sequence). V was shortened by 3 bases and J by 0 bases, with 14 bases between the two germline ends.

This clone has only a few counts. The gene calls are TRBV4-3 and TRBJ1-6; D remains unclear. The CDR3 is 14 residues long. From germline, CDR1 is LGHNA and CDR2 YSLEER. V was cut by 1 base and J by 6 bases, with 7 bases left in between. CDR3 DNA sequence: TGCGCCAGCAGCCAAGGGGCTACTAATTCACCCCTCCACTTT. As protein: CASSQGATNSPLHF.

DNA for the CDR3: TGTGCCAGCTCACGAGCAAACGGGGCGCCCCAGCATTTT. It translates to CASSRANGAPQHF. This chain links TRBV18 with TRBJ1-5, with D perhaps matching TRBD1 (5 bases). The V and J ends lost 4 bases and 9 bases respectively, with 13 bases between them. Germline CDR1 is KGHSH and CDR2 is LQKENI. This CDR3 is built from 13 residues. The variable domain in full, with the rest retrieved from reference TRBV18 and TRBJ1-5, is NAGVMQNPRHLVRRRGQEARLRCSPMKGHSHVYWYRQLPEEGLKFMVYLQKENIIDESGMPKERFSAEFPKEGPSILRIQQVVRGDSAAYFCASSRANGAPQHFGDGTRLSIL.

The chain links TRBV10-2 to TRBJ2-3, with 10 bases that match TRBD2. The CDR3 length is 16 residues. CDR1 is WSHSY and CDR2 is SAAADI in the germline V gene. V trimming: 5 bases; J trimming: 0 bases; junction bases outside the gene matches: 5. Here the CDR3 reads CASSPSGRASTDTQYF. The CDR3 DNA is TGCGCCAGCAGTCCTAGCGGGAGAGCTAGCACAGATACGCAGTATTTT.

The chain combines TRBV28 with TRBJ2-7, with D perhaps assigned TRBD1 or TRBD2 (5 bases each). CDR3 size: 14 residues. Per germline, CDR1 MDHEN and CDR2 SYDVKM. The V and J ends lost 7 bases and 0 bases respectively, with 13 bases between them. Here the CDR3 DNA reads TGTGCCAGCACCCGAATGAGGGGCTCCTACGAGCAGTACTTC. Translated, it gives CASTRMRGSYEQYF. The full variable domain, completed using reference TRBV28 and TRBJ2-7, is DVKVTQSSRYLVKRTGEKVFLECVQDMDHENMFWYRQDPGLGLRLIYFSYDVKMKEKGDIPEGYSVSREKKERFSLILESASTNQTSMYLCASTRMRGSYEQYFGPGTRLTVT.

The V and J genes are TRBV2 and TRBJ2-5, with 8 bases aligning to TRBD2. Germline lookup yields CDR1 SNHLY and CDR2 FYNNEI. J gave up 4 bases and V 6 bases, and 13 bases lay outside the gene matches. The CDR3 spans 16 residues. The CDR3 here is CASSVGAGGGGETQYF. CDR3 bases: TGTGCCAGCAGCGTAGGTGCGGGAGGCGGGGGAGAGACCCAGTACTTC.

The gene calls are TRBV6-8 and TRBJ1-6; D not certain. From germline, CDR1 is MNHGY and CDR2 SAAAGT. This CDR3 has 12 residues. Trimming took off 4 bases at V and 7 bases at J, with 5 bases between the two ends. The CDR3: CASSLGNSPLHF. The CDR3 bases are TGTGCCAGCAGTTTAGGGAATTCACCCCTCCACTTT.

The chain recombines TRBV6-7 with TRBJ2-5; maybe TRBD1 (6 bases). TRBV6-7 carries the ORF label, with uncertain function. V gave up 10 bases and J gave up 2 bases, with 17 bases separating them. The CDR3 covers 14 residues. The CDR3 bases are TGTGCCACCAAGACAGGCCGATCTCAAGAGACCCAGTACTTC. Protein sequence: CATKTGRSQETQYF.

The genes are TRBV11-3 and TRBJ2-1; 10 bases are a match to TRBD2. Germline V lookup: CDR1 SGHNT, CDR2 YENEEA. This CDR3 spans 15 amino acids. The V gene end was trimmed by 4 bases and the J gene end by 5 bases; junction bases not matched to a gene: 5. In nucleotides, the CDR3 is TGTGCCAGCAGCTCCGGACTAGCGGTCAACAATGAGCAGTTCTTC. This encodes CASSSGLAVNNEQFF.

The gene calls are TRBV9 and TRBJ2-1; D may be TRBD1 (6 bases). The CDR3 spans 13 residues. Germline CDR1 SGDLS, CDR2 YYNGEE. V was clipped by 4 bases and J by 4 bases, with 9 bases between them. CDR3 loop: CASSPGDYNEQFF. In nucleotides, the CDR3 is TGTGCCAGCAGCCCAGGGGATTACAATGAGCAGTTCTTC.

The V gene is TRBV7-6, the J gene TRBJ2-7; 8 nucleotides line up with TRBD1. The V and J ends lost 5 bases and 3 bases, in that order; junction bases with no gene match: 9. This CDR3 comprises 15 residues. Germline V gene lookup returns CDR1 SGHVS and CDR2 FNYEAQ. The chain's CDR3 is CASSQPGQGGYEQYF. CDR3 nucleotide sequence: TGTGCCAGCAGCCAACCCGGACAGGGCGGCTACGAGCAGTACTTC.

V and J are TRBV18 and TRBJ2-5; D is unclear. Trimming stripped 10 bases from V and 3 bases from J, with 15 bases between. Germline CDR1 is KGHSH and CDR2 is LQKENI. The CDR3 sequence is 13 residues long. This CDR3 reads CATQGGQKETQYF. The CDR3 DNA reads TGTGCCACCCAAGGTGGGCAGAAAGAGACCCAGTACTTC.

The chain is built from TRBV18 and TRBJ2-1; 8 bases line up with TRBD2. The V and J ends lost 3 bases and 2 bases, in that order; junction bases with no gene match: 6. This CDR3 is 16 amino acids long. The V gene's germline CDR1 is KGHSH and CDR2 LQKENI. CDR3 DNA sequence: TGTGCCAGCTCACCGCCGGGTAGCGGGACCTACAATGAGCAGTTCTTC. The encoded protein is CASSPPGSGTYNEQFF.

The chain combines TRBV12-2 with TRBJ2-6. TRBV12-2 is reported as a pseudogene. CDR3 length: 17 amino acids. CDR3 sequence: CASRLTASSSGANVLTF. For the CDR3, the DNA is TGTGCAAGTCGCTTGACAGCCTCTAGCTCTGGGGCCAACGTCCTRACTTTC.

The J gene is TRBJ2-6, the V gene TRBV18; the match to TRBD2 covers 7 bases. The CDR3 loop spans 16 amino acids. After removal of 0 bases from V and 2 bases from J, the junction contained 1 base not matched to a gene. Germline V CDR1 and CDR2: KGHSH, LQKENI. The chain's CDR3 is CASSPPGGAGANVLTF. As DNA, the CDR3 is TGTGCCAGCTCACCACCGGGGGGGGCTGGGGCCAACGTCCTGACTTTC.

This clone is medium-sized. This sequence joins TRBV15 and TRBJ2-3; tentatively, D is TRBD2 (6 bases). Trimming shortened V by 4 bases and J by 0 bases, and 11 bases separated the two germline ends. CDR3 length: 15 amino acids. Germline V CDR1 and CDR2: LNHNV, YYDKDF (reference sequence). CDR3 region: CATSIGSGSTDTQYF. DNA for the CDR3: TGTGCCACCAGCATAGGTAGCGGTAGCACAGATACGCAGTATTTT.

The chain employs TRBV7-6 and TRBJ1-4; D is undetermined. Trimming left V 5 bases short and J 3 bases short, with 13 bases between. This CDR3 has 15 residues. Per the germline V gene, CDR1 is SGHVS and CDR2 is FNYEAQ. In DNA, the CDR3 is TGTGCCAGCAGCGCCGGACTAGTGGCTAATGAAAAACTGTTTTTT. This gives the protein CASSAGLVANEKLFF.

The chain carries TRBV14 and TRBJ2-3; D is ambiguous. The CDR3 totals 13 residues. V lost 2 bases and J 6 bases, leaving 9 bases between the germline ends. Germline CDR1 reads SGHDN; CDR2 reads FVKESK. DNA of the CDR3: TGTGCCAGCAGCCAAATAACCAGGGATACGCAGTATTTT. It encodes CASSQITRDTQYF.